This T cell receptor (beta chain) emerged from a study of blood T cell repertoires in COVID-19 (TCRdb year 2020). About the full investigation: Collaborator samples came from the United States, Italy and Spain and covered acute and convalescent phases of COVID-19. The dataset comprised deeply sampled blood TCRbeta repertoires from subjects exposed to, actively infected with, or recovered from COVID-19. The samples were drawn from the first 160 participants of the ongoing ImmuneRACE study and from 1,254 subjects provided by 6 global collaborators. Where HLA class I and class II types were available, the types were taken from metadata supplied by the sample provider, not from assay-based typing. The material from the prospective study consisted of cDNA or gDNA derived from T cells, B-cell-depleted T cells, or PBMCs. The sample metadata nearly always contained a de-identified subject ID, COVID-19 status, age in years and sex. The repertoires were made available in a free public database intended to serve as a resource for research on the immune response to SARS-CoV-2.

Points on this clone: Its target antigen remains unknown. No base quality values were provided; no much bigger clone lies one nucleotide off.

Enrolling through a virtual design, the prospective study's participants ranged in age from roughly 18 to 89 years and lived across more than 20 United States geographic areas. In the prospective study, participants were assigned to cohorts based on the clinical history participants reported in a screening survey and a study questionnaire. For ImmuneRACE Cohort 3, a participant was defined as recovered based on two consecutive negative NP/OP PCR tests, clearance by a healthcare professional, or resolution of symptoms. Mobile phlebotomists in the prospective study collected whole blood, serum and a nasopharyngeal or oropharyngeal swab from every participant. Additional blood draws and questionnaires over an approximately two-month period could optionally be provided by prospective study participants. Before DNA extraction, blood samples from the prospective study were shipped at room temperature or frozen.

The research as a whole found: How much clinical and demographic metadata was included differed by source and by participant, and the metadata was provided uncurated.

TCRbeta CDR3 regions were amplified from genomic DNA by means of the immunoSEQ Assay, a bias-controlled multiplex PCR. As for the authors' bioinformatics: Nucleated cell counts per sample were estimated from amplification of reference gene primers within the assay. Sequence reads were collapsed and filtered to measure the absolute abundance of every unique TCRbeta CDR3 rearrangement. For each sample, productive Simpson clonality was calculated by taking the square root of Simpson's diversity index across productive rearrangements. In TCRdb, the immuneACCESS table is reduced to in-frame sequences with V and J assigned. These tables do not hold every clone; where another copy was compared, an unresolved V gene accounts for under half, and the others remain unexplained. V and J calls and clone size come straight from that table; D and trimming were deduced from the DNA. For this sample the table gives roughly 170,000 clones, of which approximately 82% were detected only once. Of the sample, 4% to 4.5% falls within the top ten clones.

V loses 4 bases of germline sequence and J loses 2 bases, and the interval between the two ends is 12 bases. The CDR3 runs 15 amino acids, cysteine and phenylalanine included. CDR3 DNA only is kept here, 45 bases in frame from base 1. Looking up the germline V gene (reference sequence) yields CDR1 SGHNT and CDR2 YYREEE. The material sequenced was PBMCs or T cells enriched from blood (not recorded which). The sequence links TRBV5-4 to TRBJ2-2, and perhaps TRBD2 as D gene, on 6 matching bases. This TCR was sampled from a woman in her fifties or sixties who had recovered from COVID-19. The nucleotide sequence is TGTGCCAGCAGCCAACGCGGGGCTAACACCGGGGAGCTGTTTTTT. The resulting protein is CASSQRGANTGELFF.